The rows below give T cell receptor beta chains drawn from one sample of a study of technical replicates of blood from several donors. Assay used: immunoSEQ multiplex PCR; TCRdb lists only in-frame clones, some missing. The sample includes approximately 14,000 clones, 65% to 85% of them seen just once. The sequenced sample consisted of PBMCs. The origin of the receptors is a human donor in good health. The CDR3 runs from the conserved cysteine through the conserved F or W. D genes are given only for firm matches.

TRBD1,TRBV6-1,CASSAGTGRYEQYF
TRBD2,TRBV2,CASSETSGVTDTQYF
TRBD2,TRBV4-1,CASSQVVLAGGGEQFF
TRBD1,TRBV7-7,CASSPDRGSGYEQYF
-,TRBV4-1,CASSQDSGNEQFF
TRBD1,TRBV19,CASQTGGNQPQHF
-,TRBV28,CASSLAHRPTNIQYF
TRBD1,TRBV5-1,CASSLTSGTGGSYEQYF
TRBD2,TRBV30,CAWSVRRTSGPGAKNIQYF
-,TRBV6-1,CASSEQGGYEQYF
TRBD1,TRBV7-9,CASSQGAGGPGYTF
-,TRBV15,CATSGQRALSYNEQFF
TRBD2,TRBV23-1,CASSQSRASGDLGETQYF
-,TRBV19,CASSAILGTTYEQYF
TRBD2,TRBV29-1,CSAGTSRQSSYNEQFF
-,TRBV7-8,CASSHPLAGDGNTIYF
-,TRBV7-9,CASSFDGAYGYTF
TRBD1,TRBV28,CASSLGDRGIYEQYF
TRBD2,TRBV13,CASSPGLAESYEQYF
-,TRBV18,CASSTDSYEQYF
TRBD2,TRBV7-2,CASSGTSFNTGELFF
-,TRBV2,CASSEAMAANYGYTF